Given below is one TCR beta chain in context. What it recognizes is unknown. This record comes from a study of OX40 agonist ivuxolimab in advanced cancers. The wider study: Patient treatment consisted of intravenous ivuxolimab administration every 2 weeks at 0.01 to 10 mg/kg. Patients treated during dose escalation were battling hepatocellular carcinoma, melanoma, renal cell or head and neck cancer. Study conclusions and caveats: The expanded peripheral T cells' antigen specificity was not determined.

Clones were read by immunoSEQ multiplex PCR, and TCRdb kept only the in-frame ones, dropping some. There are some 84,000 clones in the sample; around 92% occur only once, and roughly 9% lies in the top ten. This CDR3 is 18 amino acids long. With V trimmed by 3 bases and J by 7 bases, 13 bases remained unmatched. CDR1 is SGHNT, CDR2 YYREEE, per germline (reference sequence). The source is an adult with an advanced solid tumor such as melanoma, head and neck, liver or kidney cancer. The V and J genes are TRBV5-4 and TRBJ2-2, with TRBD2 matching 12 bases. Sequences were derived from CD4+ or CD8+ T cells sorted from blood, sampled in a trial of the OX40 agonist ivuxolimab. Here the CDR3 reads CASSSYTTSGGRIGELFF. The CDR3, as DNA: TGTGCCAGCAGCTCCTATACTACTAGCGGGGGGCGGATCGGGGAGCTGTTTTTT.